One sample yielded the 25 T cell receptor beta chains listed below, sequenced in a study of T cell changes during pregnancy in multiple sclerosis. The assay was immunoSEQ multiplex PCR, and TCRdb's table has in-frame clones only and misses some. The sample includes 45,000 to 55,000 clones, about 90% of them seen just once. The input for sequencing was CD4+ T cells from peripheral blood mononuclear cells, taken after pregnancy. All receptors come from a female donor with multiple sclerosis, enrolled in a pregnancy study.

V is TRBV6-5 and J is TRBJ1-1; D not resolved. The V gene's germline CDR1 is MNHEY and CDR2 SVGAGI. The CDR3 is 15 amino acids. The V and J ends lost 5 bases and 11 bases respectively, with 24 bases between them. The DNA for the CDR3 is TGTGCCAGCAGTCCGTCCTCCGGGCCGAGAGGGTCGGCTTTCTTT. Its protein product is CASSPSSGPRGSAFF.

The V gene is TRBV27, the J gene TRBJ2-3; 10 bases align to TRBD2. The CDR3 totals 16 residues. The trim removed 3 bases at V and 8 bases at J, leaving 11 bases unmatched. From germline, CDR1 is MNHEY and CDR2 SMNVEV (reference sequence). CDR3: CASSFSPPSGRTTQYF. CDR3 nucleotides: TGTGCCAGCAGTTTTTCCCCCCCTAGCGGGAGAACTACGCAGTATTTT.

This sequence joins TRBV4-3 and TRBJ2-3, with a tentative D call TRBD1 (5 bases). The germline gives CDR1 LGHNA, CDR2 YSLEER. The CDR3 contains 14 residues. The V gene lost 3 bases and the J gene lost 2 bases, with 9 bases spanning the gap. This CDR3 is CASSQGHLTDTQYF. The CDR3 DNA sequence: TGCGCCAGCAGCCAGGGGCACCTCACAGATACGCAGTATTTT.

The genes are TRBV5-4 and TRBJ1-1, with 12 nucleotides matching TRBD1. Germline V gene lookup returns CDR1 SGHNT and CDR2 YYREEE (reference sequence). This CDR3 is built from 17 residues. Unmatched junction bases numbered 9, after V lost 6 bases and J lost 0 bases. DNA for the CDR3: TGTGCCAGCACCCCATCCGGGACAGGGGGCCTGAACACTGAAGCTTTCTTT. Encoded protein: CASTPSGTGGLNTEAFF.

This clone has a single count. The CDR3 reads CASSQKGQAAPYGYTF. CDR3 bases: TGCGCCAGCAGCCAAAAGGGACAGGCGGCACCATATGGCTACACCTTC. The chain joins TRBV4-1 to TRBJ1-2, with 8 bases identical to TRBD1. The CDR3 has 16 amino acids. Looked up from germline, CDR1 is MGHRA and CDR2 is YSYEKL. V lost 2 bases and J lost 5; bases outside the gene matches: 10.

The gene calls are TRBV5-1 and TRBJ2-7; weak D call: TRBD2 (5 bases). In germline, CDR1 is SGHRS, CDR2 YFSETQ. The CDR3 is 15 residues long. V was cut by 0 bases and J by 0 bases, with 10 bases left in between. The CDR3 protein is CASSLGPGSSYEQYF. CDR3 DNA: TGCGCCAGCAGCTTGGGGCCGGGGTCCTCCTACGAGCAGTACTTC.

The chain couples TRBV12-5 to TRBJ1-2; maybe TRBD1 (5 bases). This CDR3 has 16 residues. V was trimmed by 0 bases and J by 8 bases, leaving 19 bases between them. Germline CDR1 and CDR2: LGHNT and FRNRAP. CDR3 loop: CASGLVVGREGGGYTF. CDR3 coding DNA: TGTGCTAGTGGTTTGGTTGTTGGCAGGGAGGGAGGAGGCTACACCTTC.

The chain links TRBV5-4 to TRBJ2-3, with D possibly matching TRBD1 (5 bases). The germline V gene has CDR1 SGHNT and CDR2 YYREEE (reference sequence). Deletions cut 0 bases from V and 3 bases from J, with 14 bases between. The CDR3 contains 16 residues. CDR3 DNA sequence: TGTGCCAGCAGCTTGGTCGGGCTGGCAGGGACAGATACGCAGTATTTT. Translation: CASSLVGLAGTDTQYF.

CDR3 nucleotides: TGTGCCTGGAGTCCACGAGGGGGGGCTGGAAACACCATATATTTT. Translating it yields CAWSPRGGAGNTIYF. The chain has TRBV30 and TRBJ1-3; the D gene is possibly TRBD1 (6 bases). V shed 2 bases and J shed 2 bases, with 13 bases lying between them. Germline V lookup: CDR1 GTSNPN, CDR2 SVGIG (reference sequence). The CDR3 is 15 residues long.

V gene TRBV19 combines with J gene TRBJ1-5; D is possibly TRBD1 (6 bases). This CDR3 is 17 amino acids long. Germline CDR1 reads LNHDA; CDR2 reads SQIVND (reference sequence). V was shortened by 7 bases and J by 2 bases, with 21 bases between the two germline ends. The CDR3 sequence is CASTGTKSKVGNQPQHF. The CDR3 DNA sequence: TGTGCCAGTACAGGGACAAAGTCTAAGGTGGGCAATCAGCCCCAGCATTTT.

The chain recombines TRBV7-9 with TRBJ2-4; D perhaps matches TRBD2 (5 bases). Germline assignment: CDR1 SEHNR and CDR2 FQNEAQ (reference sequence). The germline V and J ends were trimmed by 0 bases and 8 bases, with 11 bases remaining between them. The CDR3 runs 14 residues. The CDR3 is CASSLAPGVDIQYF. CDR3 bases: TGTGCCAGCAGCTTAGCGCCCGGGGTAGACATTCAGTACTTC.

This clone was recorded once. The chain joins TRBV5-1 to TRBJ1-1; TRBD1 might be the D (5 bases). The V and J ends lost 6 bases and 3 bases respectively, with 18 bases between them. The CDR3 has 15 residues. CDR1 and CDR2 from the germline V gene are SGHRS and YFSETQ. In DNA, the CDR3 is TGCGCCAGCACCGTGGGGCTGGGGTCGGACACTGAAGCTTTCTTT. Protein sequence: CASTVGLGSDTEAFF.

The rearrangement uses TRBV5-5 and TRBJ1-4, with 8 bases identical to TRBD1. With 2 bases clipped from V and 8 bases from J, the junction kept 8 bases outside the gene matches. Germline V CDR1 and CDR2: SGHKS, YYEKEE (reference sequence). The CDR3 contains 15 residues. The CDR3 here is CASSFQQGVGEKLFF. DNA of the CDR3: TGTGCCAGCAGCTTTCAACAGGGGGTAGGGGAAAAACTGTTTTTT.

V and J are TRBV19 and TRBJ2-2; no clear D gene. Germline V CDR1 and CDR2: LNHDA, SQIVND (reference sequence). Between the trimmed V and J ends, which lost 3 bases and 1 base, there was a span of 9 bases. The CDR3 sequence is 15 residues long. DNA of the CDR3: TGTGCCAGTAGTATCCCGGGTCTGAACACCGGGGAGCTGTTTTTT. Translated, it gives CASSIPGLNTGELFF.

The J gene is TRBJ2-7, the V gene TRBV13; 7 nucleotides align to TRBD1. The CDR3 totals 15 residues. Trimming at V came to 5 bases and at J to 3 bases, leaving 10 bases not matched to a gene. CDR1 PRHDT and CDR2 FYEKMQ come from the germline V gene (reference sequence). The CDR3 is CASSRLGGQSYEQYF. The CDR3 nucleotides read TGTGCCAGCAGCCGTTTAGGGGGACAGAGCTACGAGCAGTACTTC. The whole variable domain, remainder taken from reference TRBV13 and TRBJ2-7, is AAGVIQSPRHLIKEKRETATLKCYPIPRHDTVYWYQQGPGQDPQFLISFYEKMQSDKGSIPDRFSAQQFSDYHSELNMSSLELGDSALYFCASSRLGGQSYEQYFGPGTRLTVT.

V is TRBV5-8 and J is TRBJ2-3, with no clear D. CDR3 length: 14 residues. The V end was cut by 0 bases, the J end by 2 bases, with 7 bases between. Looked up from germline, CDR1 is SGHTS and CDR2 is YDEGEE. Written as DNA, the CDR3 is TGTGCCAGCAGCTTGGGCCTCTACACAGATACGCAGTATTTT. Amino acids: CASSLGLYTDTQYF. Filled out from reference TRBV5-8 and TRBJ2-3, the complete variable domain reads EAGVTQSPTHLIKTRGQQATLRCSPISGHTSVYWYQQALGLGLQFLLWYDEGEERNRGNFPPRFSGRQFPNYSSELNVNALELEDSALYLCASSLGLYTDTQYFGPGTRLTVL.

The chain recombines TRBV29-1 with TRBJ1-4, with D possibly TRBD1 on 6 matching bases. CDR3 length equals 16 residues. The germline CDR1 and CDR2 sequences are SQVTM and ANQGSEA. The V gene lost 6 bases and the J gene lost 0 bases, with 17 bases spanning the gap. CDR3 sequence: CSVHEQGSSTNEKLFF. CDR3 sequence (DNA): TGCAGCGTGCATGAGCAGGGGAGCTCAACTAATGAAAAACTGTTTTTT.

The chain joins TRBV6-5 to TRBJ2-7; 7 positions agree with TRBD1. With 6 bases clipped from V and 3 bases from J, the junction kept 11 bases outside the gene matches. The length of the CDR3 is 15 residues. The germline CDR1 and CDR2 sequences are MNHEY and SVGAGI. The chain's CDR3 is CASSRSSGTDYEQYF. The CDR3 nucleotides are TGTGCCAGCAGCCGATCTTCCGGGACAGACTACGAGCAGTACTTC.

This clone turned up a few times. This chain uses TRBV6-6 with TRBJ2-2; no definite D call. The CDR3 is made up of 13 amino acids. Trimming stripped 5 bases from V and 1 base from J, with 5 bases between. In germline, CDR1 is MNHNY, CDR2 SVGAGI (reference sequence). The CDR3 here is CASSRQNTGELFF. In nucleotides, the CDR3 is TGTGCCAGCAGTCGACAGAACACCGGGGAGCTGTTTTTT.

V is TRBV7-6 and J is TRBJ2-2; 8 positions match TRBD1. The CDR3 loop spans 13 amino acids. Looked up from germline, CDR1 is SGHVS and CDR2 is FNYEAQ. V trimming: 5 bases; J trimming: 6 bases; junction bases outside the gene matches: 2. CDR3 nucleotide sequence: TGTGCCAGCAGCCAGGACAGGGCCGGGGAGCTGTTTTTT. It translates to CASSQDRAGELFF. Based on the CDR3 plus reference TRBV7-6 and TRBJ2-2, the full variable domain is GAGVSQSPRYKVTKRGQDVALRCDPISGHVSLYWYRQALGQGPEFLTYFNYEAQQDKSGLPNDRFSAERPEGSISTLTIQRTEQRDSAMYRCASSQDRAGELFFGEGSRLTVL.

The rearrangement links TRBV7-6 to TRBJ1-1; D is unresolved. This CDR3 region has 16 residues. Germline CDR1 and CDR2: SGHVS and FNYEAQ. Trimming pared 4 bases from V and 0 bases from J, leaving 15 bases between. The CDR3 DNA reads TGTGCCAGCAGCTCCGAAACGACTCGTATGAACACTGAAGCTTTCTTT. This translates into CASSSETTRMNTEAFF.

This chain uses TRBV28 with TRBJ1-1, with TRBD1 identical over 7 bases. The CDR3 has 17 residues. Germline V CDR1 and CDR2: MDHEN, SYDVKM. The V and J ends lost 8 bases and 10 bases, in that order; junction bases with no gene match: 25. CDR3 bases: TGTGCCAGCCCTCCCGACAGGGTATCCGGCCTTGGTCGGGGAGCTTTCTTT. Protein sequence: CASPPDRVSGLGRGAFF.

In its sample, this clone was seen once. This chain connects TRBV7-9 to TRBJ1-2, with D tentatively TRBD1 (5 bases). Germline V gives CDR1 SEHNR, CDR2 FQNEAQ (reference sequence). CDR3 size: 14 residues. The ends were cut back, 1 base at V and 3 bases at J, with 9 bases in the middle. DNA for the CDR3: TGTGCCAGCAGCTTAGATCAGGGCTACTATGGCTACACCTTC. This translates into CASSLDQGYYGYTF.

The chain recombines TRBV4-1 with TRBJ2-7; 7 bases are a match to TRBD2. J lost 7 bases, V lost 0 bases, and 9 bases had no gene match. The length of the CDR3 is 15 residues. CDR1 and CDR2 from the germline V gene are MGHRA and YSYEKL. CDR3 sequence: CASSQDPKPGGEQYF. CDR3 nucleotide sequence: TGCGCCAGCAGCCAAGATCCTAAGCCCGGGGGGGAGCAGTACTTC.

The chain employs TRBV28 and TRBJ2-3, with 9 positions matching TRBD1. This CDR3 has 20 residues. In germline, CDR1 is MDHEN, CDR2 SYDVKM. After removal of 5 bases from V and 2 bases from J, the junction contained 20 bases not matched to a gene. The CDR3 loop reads CASSRQTHEPGQGPTDTQYF. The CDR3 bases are TGTGCCAGCAGTCGTCAAACCCACGAACCGGGACAGGGACCCACAGATACGCAGTATTTT.